This T cell receptor (beta chain) was profiled in a study of T cells in Graves' hyperthyroidism and ophthalmopathy. Turning to the study itself: Peripheral blood was secured at the point of initial diagnosis, before any treatment.

There were TCR beta CDR3 regions amplified from RNA transcripts. An initial round of RT-PCR targeting the TCR CDR3 relied on the HTBI primer set. TCRdb fed the multiplex PCR reads into MiXCR, producing one record per CDR3 protein. The top ten hold roughly 8% of the sample, which has some 720,000 distinct CDR3 sequences, around 15% seen once. Only one count was recorded for this clonotype. This CDR3 region has 14 residues. J gave up 5 bases and V 2 bases, and 2 bases lay outside the gene matches. The sample taken for sequencing was blood. This chain uses TRBV12-3 or TRBV12-4 with TRBJ2-7; 11 bases are a match to TRBD2. The clonotype was recovered from a young man with Graves' hyperthyroidism. CDR3 in amino acids: CASSLSSGRNEQYF. CDR3 nucleotides: TGTGCCAGCAGTTTATCTAGCGGGAGGAACGAGCAGTACTTC.